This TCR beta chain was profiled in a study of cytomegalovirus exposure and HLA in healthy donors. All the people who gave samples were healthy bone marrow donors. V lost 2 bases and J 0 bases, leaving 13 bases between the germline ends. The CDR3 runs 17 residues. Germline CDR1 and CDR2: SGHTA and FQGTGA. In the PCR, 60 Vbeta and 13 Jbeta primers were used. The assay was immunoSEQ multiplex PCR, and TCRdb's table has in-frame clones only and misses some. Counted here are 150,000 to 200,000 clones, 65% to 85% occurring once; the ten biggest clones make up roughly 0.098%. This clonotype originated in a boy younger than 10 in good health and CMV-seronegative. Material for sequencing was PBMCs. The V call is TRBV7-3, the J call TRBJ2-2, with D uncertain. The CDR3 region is CASSLVEWSSNTGELFF. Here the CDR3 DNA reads TGTGCCAGCAGCTTAGTGGAGTGGAGTTCGAACACCGGGGAGCTGTTTTTT.